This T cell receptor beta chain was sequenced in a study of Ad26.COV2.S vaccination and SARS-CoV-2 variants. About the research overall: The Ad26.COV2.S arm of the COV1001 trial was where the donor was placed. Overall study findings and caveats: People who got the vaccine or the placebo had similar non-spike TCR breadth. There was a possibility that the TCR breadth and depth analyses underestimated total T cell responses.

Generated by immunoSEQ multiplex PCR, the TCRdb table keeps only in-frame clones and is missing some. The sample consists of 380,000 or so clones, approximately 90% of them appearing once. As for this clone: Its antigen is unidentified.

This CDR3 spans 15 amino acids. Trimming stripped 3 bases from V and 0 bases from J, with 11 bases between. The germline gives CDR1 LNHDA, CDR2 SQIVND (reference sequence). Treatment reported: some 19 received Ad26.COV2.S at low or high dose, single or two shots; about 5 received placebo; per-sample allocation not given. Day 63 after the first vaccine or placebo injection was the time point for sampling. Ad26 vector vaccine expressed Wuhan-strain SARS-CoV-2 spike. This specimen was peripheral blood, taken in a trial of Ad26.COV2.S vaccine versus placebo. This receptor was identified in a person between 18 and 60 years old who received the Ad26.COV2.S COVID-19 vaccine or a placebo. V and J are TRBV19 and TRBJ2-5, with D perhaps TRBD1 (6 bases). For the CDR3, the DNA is TGTGCCAGTAGTATTGGACAGTCGTACCAAGAGACCCAGTACTTC. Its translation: CASSIGQSYQETQYF. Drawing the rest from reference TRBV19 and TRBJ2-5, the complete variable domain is DGGITQSPKYLFRKEGQNVTLSCEQNLNHDAMYWYRQDPGQGLRLIYYSQIVNDFQKGDIAEGYSVSREKKESFPLTVTSAQKNPTAFYLCASSIGQSYQETQYFGPGTRLLVL.